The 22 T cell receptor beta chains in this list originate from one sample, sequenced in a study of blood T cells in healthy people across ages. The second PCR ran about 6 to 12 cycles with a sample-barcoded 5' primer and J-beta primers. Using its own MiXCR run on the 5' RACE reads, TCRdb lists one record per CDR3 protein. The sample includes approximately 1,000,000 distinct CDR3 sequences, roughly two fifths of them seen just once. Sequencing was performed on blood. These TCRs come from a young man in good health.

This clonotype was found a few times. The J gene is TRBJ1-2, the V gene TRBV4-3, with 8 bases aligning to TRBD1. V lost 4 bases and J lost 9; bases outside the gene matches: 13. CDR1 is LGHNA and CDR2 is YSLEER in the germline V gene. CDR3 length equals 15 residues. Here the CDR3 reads CASSPQAGQGASYTF. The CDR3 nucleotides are TGCGCCAGCAGCCCCCAAGCTGGTCAGGGGGCGAGCTACACCTTC.

The CDR3 nucleotides read TGTGCCAGCAGTTCCCGAGAGGGCGAGCAGTACTTC. It yields the protein CASSSREGEQYF. V usage is TRBV12-3 or TRBV12-4 and J usage is TRBJ2-4; a possible D gene is TRBD2 (5 bases). The better agreement between TRBJ2-7 and the DNA end casts doubt on the J call. CDR3 length equals 12 residues.

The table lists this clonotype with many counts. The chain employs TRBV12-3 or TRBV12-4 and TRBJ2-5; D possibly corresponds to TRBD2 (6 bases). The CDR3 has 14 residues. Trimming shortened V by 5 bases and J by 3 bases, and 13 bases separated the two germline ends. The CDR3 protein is CASSLPPGEETQYF. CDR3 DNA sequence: TGTGCCAGCAGTCTACCCCCGGGGGAAGAGACCCAGTACTTC.

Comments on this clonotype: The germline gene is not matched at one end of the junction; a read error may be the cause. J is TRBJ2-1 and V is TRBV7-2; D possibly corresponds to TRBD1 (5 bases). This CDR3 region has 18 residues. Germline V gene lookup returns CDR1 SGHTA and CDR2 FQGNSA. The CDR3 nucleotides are TGTGCCAGCAGCTCCAACGACAGTAAGACTCGTTCAAGGGATGAGGAGTTGTTC. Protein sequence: CASSSNDSKTRSRDEELF.

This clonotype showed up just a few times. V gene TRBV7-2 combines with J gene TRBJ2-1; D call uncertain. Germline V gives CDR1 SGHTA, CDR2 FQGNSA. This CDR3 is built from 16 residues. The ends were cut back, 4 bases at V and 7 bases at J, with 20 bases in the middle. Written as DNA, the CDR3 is TGTGCCAGCAGCTCGATGGAGATTCTAGACGAGAATGAGCAGTTCTTC. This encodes CASSSMEILDENEQFF. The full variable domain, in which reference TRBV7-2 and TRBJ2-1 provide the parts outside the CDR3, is GAGVSQSPSNKVTEKGKDVELRCDPISGHTALYWYRQSLGQGLEFLIYFQGNSAPDKSGLPSDRFSAERTGGSVSTLTIQRTQQEDSAVYLCASSSMEILDENEQFFGPGTRLTVL.

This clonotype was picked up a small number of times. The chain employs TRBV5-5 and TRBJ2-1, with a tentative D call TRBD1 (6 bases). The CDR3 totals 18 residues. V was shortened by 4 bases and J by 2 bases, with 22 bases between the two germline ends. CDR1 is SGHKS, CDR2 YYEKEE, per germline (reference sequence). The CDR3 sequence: CASSPKQDSFLTYNEQFF. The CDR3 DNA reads TGTGCCAGCAGCCCAAAACAGGACAGTTTTCTAACCTACAATGAGCAGTTCTTC.

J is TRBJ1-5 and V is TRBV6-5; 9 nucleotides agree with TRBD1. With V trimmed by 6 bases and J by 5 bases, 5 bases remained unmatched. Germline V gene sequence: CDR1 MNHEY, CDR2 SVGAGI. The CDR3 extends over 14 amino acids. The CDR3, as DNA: TGTGCCAGCAGCCGGGGACAGGGTCATCAGCCCCAGCATTTT. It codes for CASSRGQGHQPQHF.

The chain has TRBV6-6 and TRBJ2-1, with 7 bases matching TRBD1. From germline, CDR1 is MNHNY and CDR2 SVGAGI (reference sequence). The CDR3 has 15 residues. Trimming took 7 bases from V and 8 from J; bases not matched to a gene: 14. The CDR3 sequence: CASNSGETGIHEQFF. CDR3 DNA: TGTGCCAGCAACTCTGGCGAGACAGGGATCCATGAGCAGTTCTTC.

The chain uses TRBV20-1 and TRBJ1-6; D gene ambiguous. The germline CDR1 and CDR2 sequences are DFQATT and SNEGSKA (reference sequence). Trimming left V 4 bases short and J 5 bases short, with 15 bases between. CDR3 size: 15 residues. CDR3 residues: CSAKAFSVNNSPLHF. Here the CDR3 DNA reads TGCAGTGCTAAAGCCTTTTCAGTAAATAATTCACCCCTCCACTTT.

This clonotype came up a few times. CDR3 residues: CASSFRQGVNQPQHF. CDR3 coding DNA: TGTGCCAGCAGCTTTCGCCAGGGGGTGAATCAGCCCCAGCATTTT. This sequence joins TRBV5-5 and TRBJ1-5, with 7 bases identical to TRBD1. Germline V gives CDR1 SGHKS, CDR2 YYEKEE (reference sequence). V was clipped by 2 bases and J by 4 bases; unmatched bases: 6. The CDR3 extends over 15 amino acids.

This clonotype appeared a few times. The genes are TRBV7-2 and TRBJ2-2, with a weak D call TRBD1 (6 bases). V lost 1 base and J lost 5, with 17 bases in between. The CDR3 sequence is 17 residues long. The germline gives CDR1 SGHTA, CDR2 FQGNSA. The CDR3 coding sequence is TGTGCCAGCAGCTTAGATGGTGGCCAGGGGAATACCGGGGAGCTGTTTTTT. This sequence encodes CASSLDGGQGNTGELFF.

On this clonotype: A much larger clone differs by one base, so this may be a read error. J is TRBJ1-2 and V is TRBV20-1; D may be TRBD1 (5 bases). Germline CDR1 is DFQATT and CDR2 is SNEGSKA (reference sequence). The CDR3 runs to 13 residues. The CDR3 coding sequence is TGCAGTGCTAGGCCGACAGTCAACTATGACTACACCTTC. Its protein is CSARPTVNYDYTF.

CDR3 in amino acids: CASNVLGGKSYEQYF. CDR3 sequence (DNA): TGTGCCAGCAACGTCTTGGGGGGAAAATCCTACGAGCAGTACTTC. The chain has TRBV27 and TRBJ2-7; possibly TRBD2 for D (6 bases). Trimming left V 7 bases short and J 1 base short, with 17 bases between. CDR3 length: 15 residues. Per the germline V gene, CDR1 is MNHEY and CDR2 is SMNVEV (reference sequence).

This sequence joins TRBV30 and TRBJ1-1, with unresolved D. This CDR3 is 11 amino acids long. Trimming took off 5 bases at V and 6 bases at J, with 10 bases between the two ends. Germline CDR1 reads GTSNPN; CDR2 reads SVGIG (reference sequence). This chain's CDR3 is CAWQGRAEAFF. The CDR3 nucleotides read TGTGCCTGGCAAGGGAGGGCTGAAGCTTTCTTT.

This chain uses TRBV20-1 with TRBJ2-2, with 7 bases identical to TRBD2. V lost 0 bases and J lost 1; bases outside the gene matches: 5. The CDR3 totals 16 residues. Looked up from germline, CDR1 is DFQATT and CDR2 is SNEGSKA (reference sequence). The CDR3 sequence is CSARDAGGGNTGELFF. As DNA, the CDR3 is TGCAGTGCTAGAGATGCTGGGGGGGGGAACACCGGGGAGCTGTTTTTT.

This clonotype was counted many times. The CDR3 region has the DNA TGTGCCAGCAGCGTGTCAGATGGCTACACCTTC. It encodes CASSVSDGYTF. J is TRBJ1-2 and V is TRBV3-1; D is ambiguous. This CDR3 has 11 residues. Germline CDR1 is LGHDT and CDR2 is YNNKEL (reference sequence). Trimming cost V 5 bases and J 6 bases, with 7 bases left between them. Complete variable domain (other parts from reference TRBV3-1 and TRBJ1-2): DTAVSQTPKYLVTQMGNDKSIKCEQNLGHDTMYWYKQDSKKFLKIMFSYNNKELIINETVPNRFSPKSPDKAHLNLHINSLELGDSAVYFCASSVSDGYTFGSGTRLTVV.

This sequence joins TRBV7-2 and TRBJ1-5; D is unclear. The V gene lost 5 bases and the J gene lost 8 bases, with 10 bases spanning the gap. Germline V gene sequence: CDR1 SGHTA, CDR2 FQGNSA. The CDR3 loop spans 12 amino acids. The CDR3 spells CASSRPLEPQHF. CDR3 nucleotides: TGTGCCAGCAGCCGACCCCTGGAGCCCCAGCATTTT.

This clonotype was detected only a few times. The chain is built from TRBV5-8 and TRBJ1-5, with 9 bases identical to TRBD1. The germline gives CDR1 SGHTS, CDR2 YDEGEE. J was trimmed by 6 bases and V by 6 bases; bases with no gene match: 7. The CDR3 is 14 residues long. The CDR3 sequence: CASILQGASQPQHF. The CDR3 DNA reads TGTGCCAGCATCCTACAGGGGGCAAGTCAGCCCCAGCATTTT. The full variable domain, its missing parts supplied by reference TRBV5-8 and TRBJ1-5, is EAGVTQSPTHLIKTRGQQATLRCSPISGHTSVYWYQQALGLGLQFLLWYDEGEERNRGNFPPRFSGRQFPNYSSELNVNALELEDSALYLCASILQGASQPQHFGDGTRLSIL.

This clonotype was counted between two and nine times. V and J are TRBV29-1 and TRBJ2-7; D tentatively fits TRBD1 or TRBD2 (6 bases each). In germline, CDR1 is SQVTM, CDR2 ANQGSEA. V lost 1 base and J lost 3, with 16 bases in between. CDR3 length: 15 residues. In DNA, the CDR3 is TGCAGCGTTGAAGGGCACAAGGGGGGAGACTACGAGCAGTACTTC. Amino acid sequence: CSVEGHKGGDYEQYF.

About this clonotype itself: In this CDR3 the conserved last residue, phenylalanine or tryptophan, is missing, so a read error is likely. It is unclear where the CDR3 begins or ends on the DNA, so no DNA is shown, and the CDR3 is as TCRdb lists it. The CDR3 loop reads CASSQGTS. The chain joins TRBV4-3 to TRBJ2-4; TRBD2 is the table's D call, not checked against the DNA. The CDR3 length equals 8 residues, ends included. Germline lookup yields CDR1 LGHNA and CDR2 YSLEER.

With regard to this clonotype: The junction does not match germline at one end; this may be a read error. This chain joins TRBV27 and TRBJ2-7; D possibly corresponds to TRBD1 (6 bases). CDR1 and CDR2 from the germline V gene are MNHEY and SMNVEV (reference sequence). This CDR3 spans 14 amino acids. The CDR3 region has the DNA TGTGCCATCAGTCCCGGGACACTCTACAATGAGCAGTACTTC. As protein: CAISPGTLYNEQYF.

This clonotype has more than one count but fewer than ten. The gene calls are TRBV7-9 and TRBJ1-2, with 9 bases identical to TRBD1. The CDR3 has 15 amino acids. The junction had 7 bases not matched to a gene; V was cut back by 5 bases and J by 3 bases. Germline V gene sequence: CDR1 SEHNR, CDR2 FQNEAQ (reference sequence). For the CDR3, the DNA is TGTGCCAGCAGCCTGCGACAGGGGGTAGACTATGGCTACACCTTC. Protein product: CASSLRQGVDYGYTF.